This entry describes one T cell receptor (beta chain). These data belong to a study of blood T cell repertoires in COVID-19. This CDR3 spans 16 amino acids. The germline CDR1 and CDR2 sequences are MNHEY and SMNVEV (reference sequence). Trimming cost V 6 bases and J 3 bases, with 17 bases left between them. Using immunoSEQ multiplex PCR, the repertoire was profiled, and TCRdb retains in-frame clones only, with some absent. Among under 250,000 clones listed, approximately 84% were seen once. The chain couples TRBV27 to TRBJ2-2; a weak D match, TRBD1 (6 bases). The receptor was derived from a man aged 50-59 years with COVID-19, enrolled during active disease. The sequenced material came from peripheral blood. CDR3 in DNA: TGTGCCAGCAGCGTAACCCCCAGACAGGACACCGGGGAGCTGTTTTTT. It yields the protein CASSVTPRQDTGELFF.